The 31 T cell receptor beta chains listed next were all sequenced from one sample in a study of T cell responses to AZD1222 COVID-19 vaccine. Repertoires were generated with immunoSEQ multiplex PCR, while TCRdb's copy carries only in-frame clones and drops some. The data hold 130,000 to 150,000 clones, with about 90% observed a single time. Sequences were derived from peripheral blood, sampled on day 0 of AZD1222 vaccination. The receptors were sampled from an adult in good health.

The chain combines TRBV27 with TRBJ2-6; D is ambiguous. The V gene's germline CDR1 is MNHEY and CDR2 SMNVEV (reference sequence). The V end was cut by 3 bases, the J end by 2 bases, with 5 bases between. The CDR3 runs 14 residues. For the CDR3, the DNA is TGTGCCAGCAGTTTGGTAACTGGGGCCAACGTCCTGACTTTC. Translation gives CASSLVTGANVLTF.

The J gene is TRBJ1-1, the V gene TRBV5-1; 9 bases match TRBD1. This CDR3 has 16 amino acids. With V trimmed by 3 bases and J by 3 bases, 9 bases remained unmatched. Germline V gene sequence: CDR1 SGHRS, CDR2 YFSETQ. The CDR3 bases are TGCGCCAGCAGCTCCGTCCGGACAGGGGCCTACACTGAAGCTTTCTTT. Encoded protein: CASSSVRTGAYTEAFF. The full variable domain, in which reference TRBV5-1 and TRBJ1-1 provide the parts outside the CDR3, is KAGVTQTPRYLIKTRGQQVTLSCSPISGHRSVSWYQQTPGQGLQFLFEYFSETQRNKGNFPGRFSGRQFSNSRSEMNVSTLELGDSALYLCASSSVRTGAYTEAFFGQGTRLTVV.

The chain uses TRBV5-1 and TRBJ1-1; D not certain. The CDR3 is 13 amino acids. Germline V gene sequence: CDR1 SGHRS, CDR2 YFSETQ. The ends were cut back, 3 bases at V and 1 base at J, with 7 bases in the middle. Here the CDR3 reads CASSSAPNTEAFF. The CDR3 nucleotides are TGCGCCAGCAGCTCCGCCCCGAACACTGAAGCTTTCTTT.

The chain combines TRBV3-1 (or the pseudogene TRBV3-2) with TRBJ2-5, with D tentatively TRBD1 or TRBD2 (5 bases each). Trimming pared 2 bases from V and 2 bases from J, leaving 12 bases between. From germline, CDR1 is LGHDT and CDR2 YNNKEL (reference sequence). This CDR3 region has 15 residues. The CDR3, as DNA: TGTGCCAGCAGCCAACTCGGGACCCTTCAAGAGACCCAGTACTTC. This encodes CASSQLGTLQETQYF.

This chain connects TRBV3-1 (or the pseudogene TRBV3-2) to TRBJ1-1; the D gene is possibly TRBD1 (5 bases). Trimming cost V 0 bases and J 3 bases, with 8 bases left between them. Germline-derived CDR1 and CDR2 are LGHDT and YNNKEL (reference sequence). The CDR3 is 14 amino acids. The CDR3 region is CASSQDWGDTEAFF. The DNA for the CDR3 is TGTGCCAGCAGCCAAGATTGGGGGGACACTGAAGCTTTCTTT.

DNA of the CDR3: TGTGCCAGCTCCGTGGCAGCCGGTCTCTCTGGAAACACCATATATTTT. Residues: CASSVAAGLSGNTIYF. This rearrangement joins TRBV6-6 to TRBJ1-3; D uncertain. V lost 8 bases and J 0 bases, leaving 17 bases between the germline ends. The germline V gene has CDR1 MNHNY and CDR2 SVGAGI (reference sequence). The CDR3 length is 16 residues.

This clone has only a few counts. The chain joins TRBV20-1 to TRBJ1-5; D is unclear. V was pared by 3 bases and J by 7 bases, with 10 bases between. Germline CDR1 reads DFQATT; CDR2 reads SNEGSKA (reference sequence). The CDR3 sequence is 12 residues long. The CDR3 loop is CSASRGLQPQHF. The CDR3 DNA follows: TGCAGTGCTAGTAGAGGGTTGCAGCCCCAGCATTTT.

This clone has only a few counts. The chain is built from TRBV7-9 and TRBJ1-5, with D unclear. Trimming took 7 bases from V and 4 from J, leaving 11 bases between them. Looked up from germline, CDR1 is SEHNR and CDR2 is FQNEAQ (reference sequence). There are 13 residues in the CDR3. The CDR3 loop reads CASTWGGNQPQHF. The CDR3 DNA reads TGTGCCAGCACCTGGGGAGGAAATCAGCCCCAGCATTTT.

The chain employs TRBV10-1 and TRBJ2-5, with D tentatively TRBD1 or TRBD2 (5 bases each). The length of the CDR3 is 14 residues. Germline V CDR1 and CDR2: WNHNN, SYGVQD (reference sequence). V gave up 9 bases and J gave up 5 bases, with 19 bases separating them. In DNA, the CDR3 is TGCGCCAGGATTGGCAGGGACGTAGGGGAGACCCAGTACTTC. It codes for CARIGRDVGETQYF.

The chain's CDR3 is CASTWGANTGELFF. DNA for the CDR3: TGTGCCAGCACTTGGGGGGCGAACACCGGGGAGCTGTTTTTT. The chain has TRBV6-1 and TRBJ2-2; D is perhaps TRBD2 (6 bases). V lost 7 bases and J 0 bases, leaving 9 bases between the germline ends. The CDR3 spans 14 residues. Germline loops: CDR1 MNHNS, CDR2 SASEGT.

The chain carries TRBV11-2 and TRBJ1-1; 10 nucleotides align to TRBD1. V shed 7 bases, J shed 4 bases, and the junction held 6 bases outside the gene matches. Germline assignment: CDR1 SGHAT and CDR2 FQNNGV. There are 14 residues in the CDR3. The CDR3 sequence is CASTRDRGGTEAFF. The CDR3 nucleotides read TGTGCCAGCACCAGGGACAGGGGAGGCACTGAAGCTTTCTTT.

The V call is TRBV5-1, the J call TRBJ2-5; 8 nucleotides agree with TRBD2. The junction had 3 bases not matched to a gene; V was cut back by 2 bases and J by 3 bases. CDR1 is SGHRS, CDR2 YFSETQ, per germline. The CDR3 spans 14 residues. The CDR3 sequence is CASSFGLAEETQYF. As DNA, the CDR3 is TGCGCCAGCAGCTTTGGACTAGCCGAAGAGACCCAGTACTTC.

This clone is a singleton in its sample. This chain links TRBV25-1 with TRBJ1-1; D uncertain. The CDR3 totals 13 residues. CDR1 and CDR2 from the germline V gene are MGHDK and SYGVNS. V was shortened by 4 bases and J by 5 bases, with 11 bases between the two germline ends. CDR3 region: CASSVKGLTEAFF. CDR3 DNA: TGTGCCAGCAGTGTTAAGGGTTTGACTGAAGCTTTCTTT.

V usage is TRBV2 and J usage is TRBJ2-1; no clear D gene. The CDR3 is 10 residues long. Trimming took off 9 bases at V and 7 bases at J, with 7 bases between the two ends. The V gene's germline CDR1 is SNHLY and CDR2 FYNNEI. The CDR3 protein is CASGANEQFF. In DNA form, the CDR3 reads TGTGCCAGTGGAGCGAATGAGCAGTTCTTC.

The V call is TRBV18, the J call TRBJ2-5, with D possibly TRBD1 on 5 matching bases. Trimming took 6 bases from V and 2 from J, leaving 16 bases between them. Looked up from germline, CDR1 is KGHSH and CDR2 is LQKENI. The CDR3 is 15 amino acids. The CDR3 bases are TGTGCCAGCTCTACCCCGGACCGGACACAAGAGACCCAGTACTTC. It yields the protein CASSTPDRTQETQYF.

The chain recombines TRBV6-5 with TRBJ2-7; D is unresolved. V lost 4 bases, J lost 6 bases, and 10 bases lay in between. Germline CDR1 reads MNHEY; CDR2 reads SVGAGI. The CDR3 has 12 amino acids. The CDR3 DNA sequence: TGTGCCAGCAGTTCCCCCGGCACCGAGCAGTACTTC. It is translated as CASSSPGTEQYF.

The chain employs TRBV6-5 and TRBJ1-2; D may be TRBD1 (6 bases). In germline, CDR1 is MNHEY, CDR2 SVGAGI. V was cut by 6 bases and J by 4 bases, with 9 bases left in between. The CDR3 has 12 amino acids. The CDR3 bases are TGTGCCAGCAGGAGGACAGCCTATGGCTACACCTTC. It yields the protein CASRRTAYGYTF.

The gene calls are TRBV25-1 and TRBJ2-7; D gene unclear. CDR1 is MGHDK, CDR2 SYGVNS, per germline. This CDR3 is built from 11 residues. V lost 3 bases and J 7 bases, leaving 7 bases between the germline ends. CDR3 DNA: TGTGCCAGCAGTGATCGAAGGGAGCAGTACTTC. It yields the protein CASSDRREQYF.

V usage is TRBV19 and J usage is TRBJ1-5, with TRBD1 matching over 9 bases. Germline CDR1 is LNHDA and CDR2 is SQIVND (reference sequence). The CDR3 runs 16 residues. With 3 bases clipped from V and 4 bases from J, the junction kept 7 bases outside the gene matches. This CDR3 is CASSIKGQGGNQPQHF. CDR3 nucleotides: TGTGCCAGTAGTATTAAGGGACAGGGCGGGAATCAGCCCCAGCATTTT.

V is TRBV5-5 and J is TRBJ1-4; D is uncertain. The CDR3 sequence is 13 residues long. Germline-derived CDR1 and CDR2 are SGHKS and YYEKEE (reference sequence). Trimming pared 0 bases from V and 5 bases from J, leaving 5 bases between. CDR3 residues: CASSLGVNEKLFF. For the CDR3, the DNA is TGTGCCAGCAGCTTGGGAGTGAATGAAAAACTGTTTTTT.

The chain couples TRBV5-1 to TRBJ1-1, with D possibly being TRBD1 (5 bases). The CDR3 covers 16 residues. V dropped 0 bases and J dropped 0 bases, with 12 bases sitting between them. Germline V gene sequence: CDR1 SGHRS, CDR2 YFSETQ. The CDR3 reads CASSLAPGRMNTEAFF. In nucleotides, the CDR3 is TGCGCCAGCAGCTTGGCGCCGGGACGGATGAACACTGAAGCTTTCTTT.

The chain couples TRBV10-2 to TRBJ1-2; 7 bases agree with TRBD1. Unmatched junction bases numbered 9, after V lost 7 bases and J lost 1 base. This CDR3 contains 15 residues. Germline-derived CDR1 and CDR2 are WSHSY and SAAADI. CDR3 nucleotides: TGCGCCAGCACCGATCCGGGACAGAGTAACTATGGCTACACCTTC. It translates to CASTDPGQSNYGYTF.

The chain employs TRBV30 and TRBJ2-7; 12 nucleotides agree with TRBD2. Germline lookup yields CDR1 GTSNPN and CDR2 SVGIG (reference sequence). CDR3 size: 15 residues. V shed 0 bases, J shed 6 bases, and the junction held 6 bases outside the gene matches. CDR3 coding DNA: TGTGCCTGGAGTGTACAACTAGCGGGGGGCCCCGAGCAGTACTTC. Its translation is CAWSVQLAGGPEQYF.

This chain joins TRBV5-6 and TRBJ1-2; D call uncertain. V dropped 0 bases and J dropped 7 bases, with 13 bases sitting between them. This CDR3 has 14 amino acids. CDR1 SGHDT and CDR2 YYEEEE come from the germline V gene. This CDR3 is CASSLAPVSGGYTF. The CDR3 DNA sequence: TGTGCCAGCAGCTTGGCCCCGGTATCGGGTGGCTACACCTTC.

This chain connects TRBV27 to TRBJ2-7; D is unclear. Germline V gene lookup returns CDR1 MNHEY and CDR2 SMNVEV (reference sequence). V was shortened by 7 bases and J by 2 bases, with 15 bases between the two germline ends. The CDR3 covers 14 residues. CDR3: CASKIGRDTYEQYF. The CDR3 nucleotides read TGTGCCAGCAAGATAGGTAGGGATACCTACGAGCAGTACTTC.

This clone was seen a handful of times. The CDR3, as DNA: TGTGCCAGCAGTCCTTTTGCTCAGCCCCAGCATTTT. Its protein product is CASSPFAQPQHF. The chain couples TRBV28 to TRBJ1-5; D is undetermined. The germline CDR1 and CDR2 sequences are MDHEN and SYDVKM. CDR3 size: 12 residues. V was clipped by 5 bases and J by 6 bases, with 8 bases between them.

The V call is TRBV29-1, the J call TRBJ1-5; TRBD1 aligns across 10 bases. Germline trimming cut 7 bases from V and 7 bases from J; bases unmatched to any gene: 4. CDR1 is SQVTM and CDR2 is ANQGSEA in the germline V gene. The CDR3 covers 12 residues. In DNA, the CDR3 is TGCAGCGCCGGGACAGGGGACCAGCCCCAGCATTTT. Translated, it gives CSAGTGDQPQHF.

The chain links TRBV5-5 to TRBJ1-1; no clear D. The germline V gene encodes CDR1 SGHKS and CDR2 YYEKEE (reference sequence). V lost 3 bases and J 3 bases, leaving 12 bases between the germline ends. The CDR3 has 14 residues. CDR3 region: CASSSAGPHTEAFF. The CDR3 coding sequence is TGTGCCAGCAGCTCGGCCGGGCCCCACACTGAAGCTTTCTTT. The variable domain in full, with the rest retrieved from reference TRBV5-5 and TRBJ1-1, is DAGVTQSPTHLIKTRGQQVTLRCSPISGHKSVSWYQQVLGQGPQFIFQYYEKEERGRGNFPDRFSARQFPNYSSELNVNALLLGDSALYLCASSSAGPHTEAFFGQGTRLTVV.

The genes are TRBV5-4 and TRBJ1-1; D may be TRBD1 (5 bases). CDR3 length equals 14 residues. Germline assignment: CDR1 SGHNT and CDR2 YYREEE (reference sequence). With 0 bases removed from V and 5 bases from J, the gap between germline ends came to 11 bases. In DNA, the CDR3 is TGTGCCAGCAGCTTGGACTTGGGACGGACTGAAGCTTTCTTT. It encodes CASSLDLGRTEAFF.

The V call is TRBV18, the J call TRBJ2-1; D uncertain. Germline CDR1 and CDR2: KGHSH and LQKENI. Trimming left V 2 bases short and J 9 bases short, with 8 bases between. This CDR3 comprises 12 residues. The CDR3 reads CASSPRFGEQFF. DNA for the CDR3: TGTGCCAGCTCACCAAGGTTCGGTGAGCAGTTCTTC. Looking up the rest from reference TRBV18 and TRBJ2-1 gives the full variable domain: NAGVMQNPRHLVRRRGQEARLRCSPMKGHSHVYWYRQLPEEGLKFMVYLQKENIIDESGMPKERFSAEFPKEGPSILRIQQVVRGDSAAYFCASSPRFGEQFFGPGTRLTVL.

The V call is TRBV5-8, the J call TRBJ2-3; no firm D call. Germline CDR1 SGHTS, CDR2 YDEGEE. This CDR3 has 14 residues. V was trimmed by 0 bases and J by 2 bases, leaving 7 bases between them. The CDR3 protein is CASSLGQITDTQYF. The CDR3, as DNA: TGTGCCAGCAGCTTGGGGCAGATCACAGATACGCAGTATTTT. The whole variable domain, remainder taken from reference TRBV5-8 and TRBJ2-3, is EAGVTQSPTHLIKTRGQQATLRCSPISGHTSVYWYQQALGLGLQFLLWYDEGEERNRGNFPPRFSGRQFPNYSSELNVNALELEDSALYLCASSLGQITDTQYFGPGTRLTVL.